The rows below give T cell receptor beta chains drawn from one sample of a study of human T cells and chemical hapten exposure. TCRdb re-analysed the 5' RACE reads in MiXCR, keeping a single row per CDR3 protein. The sample shows 80,000 or so distinct CDR3 sequences, approximately 15% of them seen only once. The receptors come from a female donor in good health. Each CDR3 is given without its conserved first and last residue.

V gene	J gene	CDR3 protein
TRBV10-3	TRBJ2-3	AIRKRGDGTDTQY
TRBV28	TRBJ1-1	ASRRGQENTEAF
TRBV30	TRBJ2-3	AWSFRGAGTQY
TRBV12-3/TRBV12-4	TRBJ2-7	ASSLAGGSGEQY
TRBV6-2/TRBV6-3	TRBJ1-1	ASSYYRHTIEAF
TRBV2	TRBJ1-1	ASSEVQGTGYTEAF
TRBV19	TRBJ2-1	ASSIGRSSYNEQF
TRBV24-1	TRBJ1-5	ATSAHGGPNQPQH
TRBV19	TRBJ2-3	ASSIAVTGSAQY
TRBV5-5	TRBJ1-5	ASSLMTLDQPQH
TRBV5-4	TRBJ1-2	ASSLEAYGYS
TRBV28	TRBJ1-6	ASSLGQIQDNSPLH
TRBV5-6	TRBJ2-3	ASSTLGQGGSDTQY
TRBV5-1	TRBJ1-5	ASSLGTGSESNQPQH
TRBV5-6	TRBJ2-3	ASSPYMDTQY
TRBV28	TRBJ1-2	ASSLFRDRAYGYT
TRBV18	TRBJ2-7	ASSLPGRIYEQY
TRBV19	TRBJ1-2	ASSRQNYGYT
TRBV4-3	TRBJ2-1	ASSQEASDIYNEQF
TRBV5-1	TRBJ1-5	ASSLGVGGEQPQH
TRBV18	TRBJ1-4	ASSRGGLPNEKLF
TRBV24-1	TRBJ2-1	ATSDTKYNEQF
TRBV7-6	TRBJ1-6	ASSLAVSAENSPLH
TRBV6-6	TRBJ2-4	ASRFDRPLSYAKIIQY
TRBV29-1	TRBJ1-6	SAQDGFDSPLH
TRBV19	TRBJ1-2	ATSSAGTGSSGNYGYT
TRBV2	TRBJ1-2	ASSDSTRGGYT
TRBV12-3/TRBV12-4	TRBJ1-2	ASSTGFGGYT
TRBV5-1	TRBJ2-7	ASSLVGSSSGSYEQY
TRBV7-2	TRBJ2-7	ASSLWSTDYEQY
TRBV5-4	TRBJ2-2	ASSHRGANTGELF
TRBV28	TRBJ2-4	ASSFNSFGIQY
TRBV12-5	TRBJ2-1	ASAPGGGNEQF
TRBV7-2	TRBJ2-1	ASSLVGGGTYNEQF
TRBV18	TRBJ2-2	ASSLTTGNTGELF
TRBV5-1	TRBJ1-1	ASSSFLESGNTEAF